These T cell receptor beta chains were read from a single sample in a study of cytomegalovirus exposure and HLA in healthy donors. Some clones are missing from TCRdb's copy, which holds only in-frame ones; the method was immunoSEQ multiplex PCR. The table includes about 170,000 clones, 75% to 85% detected once. Sequenced input: PBMCs. Receptor source: a female donor in good health and CMV-seronegative. Each CDR3 is given with its conserved first and last residue.

TRBV7-9,TRBJ2-7,CASSVSGGSYEQYF
TRBV4-2,.,CASSQDQGRDEQYF
TRBV7-2,TRBJ1-1,CASSLPGGTEAFF
TRBV5-4,TRBJ1-3,CASSAGQGGGNTIYF
TRBV4-3,TRBJ2-1,CASSQQTSGSYNEQFF
TRBV5-1,TRBJ2-5,CASSLPLAHETQYF
TRBV7-2,TRBJ1-2,CASSLTATWGYTF
TRBV13,TRBJ2-1,CASSLTSGGVNSYNEQFF
TRBV10-3,TRBJ1-1,CAITLGGVNGEAFF
TRBV7-2,TRBJ1-1,CASSSRQGRFGEAFF
TRBV4-3,.,CASSQDGAGTLSYEQYF
TRBV11-1,TRBJ2-5,CASSSDRETQYF
TRBV5-8,TRBJ1-6,CASSPDLYGRNSPLHF
TRBV30,TRBJ1-2,CAWTRRGRIYLGYTF
TRBV7-7,TRBJ1-2,CASSPSVF
TRBV15,TRBJ2-1,CATSKTSGQYNEQFF
TRBV7-2,TRBJ2-6,CASSFPQGSGANVLTF
TRBV2,TRBJ2-5,CASNVGLAGGQETQYF
TRBV7-2,TRBJ1-1,CASSLGLAEGAFF
TRBV7-7,TRBJ2-3,CASSPGQGAGADTQYF
TRBV30,TRBJ2-1,CAWAGGREQFF
TRBV4-3,.,CASRRDSGSGHEQYF
TRBV2,TRBJ2-5,CASSSSRNLLRGDRSQETQYF
TRBV9,TRBJ2-5,CASSEVEVHGGETQYF
TRBV29-1,TRBJ2-5,CSGGGLAGETQYF
TRBV18,TRBJ2-7,CASSPNGGQGAYEQYF
TRBV14,TRBJ1-5,CASSPNSNQPQHF
TRBV2,TRBJ2-2,CASSEQGLRINTGELFF